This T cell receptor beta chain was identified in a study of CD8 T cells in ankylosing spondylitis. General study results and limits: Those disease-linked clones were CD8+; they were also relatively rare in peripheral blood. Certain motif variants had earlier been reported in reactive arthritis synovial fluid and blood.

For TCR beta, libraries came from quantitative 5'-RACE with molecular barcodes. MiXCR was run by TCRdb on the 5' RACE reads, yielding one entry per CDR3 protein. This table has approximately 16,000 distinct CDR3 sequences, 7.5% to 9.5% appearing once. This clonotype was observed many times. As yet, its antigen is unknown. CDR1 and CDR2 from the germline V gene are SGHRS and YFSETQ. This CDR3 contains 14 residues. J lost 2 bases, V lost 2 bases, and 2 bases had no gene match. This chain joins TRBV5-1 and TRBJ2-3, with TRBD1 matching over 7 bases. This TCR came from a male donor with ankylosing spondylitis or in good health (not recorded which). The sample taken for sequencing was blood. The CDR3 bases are TGCGCCAGCAGCTTTGGGACAGCCACAGATACGCAGTATTTT. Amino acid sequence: CASSFGTATDTQYF.